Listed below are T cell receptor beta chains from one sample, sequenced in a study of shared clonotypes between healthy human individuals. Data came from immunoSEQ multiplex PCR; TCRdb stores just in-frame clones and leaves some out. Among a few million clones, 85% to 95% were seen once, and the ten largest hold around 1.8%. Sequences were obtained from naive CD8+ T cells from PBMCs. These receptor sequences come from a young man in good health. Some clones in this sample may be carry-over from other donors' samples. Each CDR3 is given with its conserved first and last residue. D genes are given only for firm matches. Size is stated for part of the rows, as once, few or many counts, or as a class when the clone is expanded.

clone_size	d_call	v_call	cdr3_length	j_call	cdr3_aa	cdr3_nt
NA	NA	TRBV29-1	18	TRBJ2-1	CSVETSKFSLFANNEQFF	TGCAGCGTAGAAACTAGTAAATTTAGCCTTTTCGCTAACAATGAGCAGTTCTTC
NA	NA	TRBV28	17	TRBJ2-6	CASSPRISKAGANVLTF	TGTGCCAGCAGTCCTAGGATATCAAAAGCTGGGGCCAACGTCCTGACTTTC
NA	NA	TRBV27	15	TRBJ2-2	CASSPSIQNTGELFF	TGTGCCAGCAGTCCCTCGATTCAGAACACCGGGGAGCTGTTTTTT
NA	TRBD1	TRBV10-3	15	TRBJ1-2	CAISDREQGFYGYTF	TGTGCCATCAGCGATCGGGAACAGGGGTTCTATGGCTACACCTTC
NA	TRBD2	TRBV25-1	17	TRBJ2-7	CASSVSGTSGISYEQYF	TGTGCCAGCAGTGTATCCGGGACTAGCGGAATATCCTACGAGCAGTACTTC
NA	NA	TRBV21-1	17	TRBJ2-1	CASRPDQGTGFDNEQFF	TGTGCCAGCAGACCGGACCAAGGGACAGGGTTTGACAATGAGCAGTTCTTC
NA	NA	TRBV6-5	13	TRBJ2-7	CASSYGGVGEQYF	TGTGCCAGCAGTTACGGGGGAGTGGGCGAGCAGTACTTC
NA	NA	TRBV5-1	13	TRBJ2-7	CASRQGGMDEQYF	TGCGCCAGCAGACAGGGAGGGATGGACGAGCAGTACTTC
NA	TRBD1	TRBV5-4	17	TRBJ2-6	CATADRVRASGANVLTF	TGTGCCACCGCTGACAGGGTTCGAGCCTCTGGGGCCAACGTCCTGACTTTC
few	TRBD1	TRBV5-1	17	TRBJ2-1	CASRGDRDNNPYNEQFF	TGCGCCAGCAGAGGGGACAGGGATAATAACCCGTACAATGAGCAGTTCTTC